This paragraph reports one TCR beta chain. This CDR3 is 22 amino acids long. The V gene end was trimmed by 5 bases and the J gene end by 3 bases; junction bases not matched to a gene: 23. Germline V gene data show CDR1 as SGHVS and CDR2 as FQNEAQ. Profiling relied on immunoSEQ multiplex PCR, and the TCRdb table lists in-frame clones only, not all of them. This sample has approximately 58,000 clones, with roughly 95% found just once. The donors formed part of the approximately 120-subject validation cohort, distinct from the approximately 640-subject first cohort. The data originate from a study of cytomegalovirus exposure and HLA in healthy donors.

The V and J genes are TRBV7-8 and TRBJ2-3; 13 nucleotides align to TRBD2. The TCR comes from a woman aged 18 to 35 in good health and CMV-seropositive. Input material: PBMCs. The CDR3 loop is CASSARGRSSRGTSGVTDTQYF. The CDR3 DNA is TGTGCCAGCAGCGCGCGGGGGCGGTCGTCCAGAGGGACTAGCGGGGTGACAGATACGCAGTATTTT.